The rows below give T cell receptor beta chains drawn from one sample of a study of cytomegalovirus exposure and HLA in healthy donors. Sequenced by immunoSEQ multiplex PCR; TCRdb stores in-frame clones only, minus some. The sample carries about 170,000 clones, approximately 80% recorded once. The sequenced sample was PBMCs. The receptors derive from a man between 18 and 29 years old in good health and CMV-seronegative. Both conserved end residues are part of each CDR3. The D gene is left open where the match is weak. A clone size is listed for some rows: how often the clone was seen (once, few, many), or a class if it is expanded.

v_call,d_call,j_call,clone_size,cdr3_nt,cdr3_aa
TRBV2,-,TRBJ1-3,-,TGTGCCAGCAGAGCAAGAAACACCATATATTTT,CASRARNTIYF
TRBV5-1,TRBD2,TRBJ2-7,-,TGCGCCAGCAGCTTGGCAGCGGGGCGCTACGAGCAGTACTTC,CASSLAAGRYEQYF
TRBV18,-,TRBJ1-5,-,TGTGCCAGCTCCCCGGCAGGACAAGTCAATCAGCCCCAGCATTTT,CASSPAGQVNQPQHF
TRBV11-2,-,TRBJ2-3,few,TGTGCCAGCAGCCCCCGGACTCCCACTTTCACAGATACGCAGTATTTT,CASSPRTPTFTDTQYF
TRBV5-1,-,TRBJ2-2,once,TGCGCCAGCAGCTTTGTAAACACCGGGGAGCTGTTTTTT,CASSFVNTGELFF
TRBV6-6,-,TRBJ1-2,-,TGTGCCAGCCAAGGACAGTCAGAGTATGGCTACACCTTC,CASQGQSEYGYTF
TRBV7-6,-,TRBJ2-1,-,TGTGCCAGCAGCTTAACGGGAGTCAGCCTATCCTACAATGAGCAGTTCTTC,CASSLTGVSLSYNEQFF
TRBV11-2,-,TRBJ2-7,few,TGTGCCAGCAGCTTACCTCTGTCCTACGAGCAGTACTTC,CASSLPLSYEQYF
TRBV5-4,-,TRBJ2-1,-,TGTGCCAGCAGCCCGAGGATCTCCTACAATGAGCAGTTCTTC,CASSPRISYNEQFF
TRBV28,-,TRBJ2-2,-,TGTGCCAGCAGTCCGAGGACCGGGGAGCTGTTTTTT,CASSPRTGELFF
TRBV5-6,TRBD2,TRBJ2-3,-,TGTGCCAGCAGCTGGGGACTAGTCGAAGATACGCAGTATTTT,CASSWGLVEDTQYF
TRBV11-3,TRBD2,TRBJ2-7,-,TGTGCCAGCGAATTTAGCGGGGTCTACGAGCAGTACTTC,CASEFSGVYEQYF
TRBV28,TRBD2,TRBJ2-7,-,TGTGCCAGCAGTACGATGACTAGCGGCCGTACCTACGAGCAGTACTTC,CASSTMTSGRTYEQYF
TRBV27,TRBD2,TRBJ2-1,-,TGTGCCAGCAGTTTTAGCGGGAGGGAGTCCTACAATGAGCAGTTCTTC,CASSFSGRESYNEQFF
TRBV19,TRBD1,TRBJ2-2,few,TGTGCCAGTGGGACAGATTCGAACACCGGGGAGCTGTTTTTT,CASGTDSNTGELFF
TRBV27,-,TRBJ1-6,-,TGTGCCAGCAGTCCCGACAGTCTTCTCTATAATTCACCCCTCCACTTT,CASSPDSLLYNSPLHF
TRBV6-5,-,TRBJ1-1,-,TGTGCCAGCATTGACAGGTCGAACACTGAAGCTTTCTTT,CASIDRSNTEAFF
TRBV7-2,-,TRBJ2-7,few,TGTGCCAGCAGCGCGGTATCCGACGAGCAGTACTTC,CASSAVSDEQYF
TRBV18,-,TRBJ1-1,-,TGTGCCAGCTCAGAGATGAACACTGAAGCTTTCTTT,CASSEMNTEAFF
TRBV5-1,-,TRBJ2-5,-,TGCGCCAGCAGCTCCTACCAGGGGTCGGAGACCCAGTACTTC,CASSSYQGSETQYF
TRBV6-1,TRBD1,TRBJ1-1,-,TGTGCCAGCACACTGACAGGGGGCTGGGGTGAAGCTTTCTTT,CASTLTGGWGEAFF
TRBV7-6,-,TRBJ1-1,-,TGTGCCAGCAGCTTAGACATGGGCAGGATGAACACTGAAGCTTTCTTT,CASSLDMGRMNTEAFF
TRBV7-3,TRBD1,TRBJ1-1,once,TGTGCCAGCAGCTTAGGGCCCCAGGGGGCCAACACTGAAGCTTTCTTT,CASSLGPQGANTEAFF
TRBV7-2,TRBD2,TRBJ2-7,-,TGTGCCAGCAGCCCGGGTTGGACTAGCGGGAAGTACGAGCAGTACTTC,CASSPGWTSGKYEQYF
TRBV28,TRBD2,TRBJ2-7,-,TGTGCCAGCAGTGCCGCGGCTAGCGGAACCTACGAGCAGTACTTC,CASSAAASGTYEQYF
TRBV15,-,TRBJ2-3,-,TGTGCCACCAGCAGAGACGGGGTGATTGTTCCCACAGATACGCAGTATTTT,CATSRDGVIVPTDTQYF
TRBV5-1,TRBD2,TRBJ2-7,few,TGCGCCAGCAGGTTCGGGGTCGGGGGGGCCTACGAGCAGTACTTC,CASRFGVGGAYEQYF
TRBV10-3,-,TRBJ2-3,-,TGTGCCATCAGTCTTTCAGGGTATGGCACAGATACGCAGTATTTT,CAISLSGYGTDTQYF